This TCR beta chain was documented in a study of blood T cell repertoires in COVID-19 (dated by TCRdb to the early 2020s). A note on the overall study: Samples from collaborators originated in the United States, Italy and Spain and spanned both the acute and convalescent phases of COVID-19. Samples were obtained from the ongoing ImmuneRACE study (first 160 participants) and from about 1,300 subjects provided by 6 global collaborators. The dataset comprised deeply sampled blood TCRbeta repertoires from subjects exposed to, actively infected with, or recovered from COVID-19. The repertoires were released in a freely available public database intended as a resource for research on the immune response to SARS-CoV-2. The material from the prospective study consisted of cDNA or gDNA derived from T cells, B-cell-depleted T cells, or PBMCs. HLA class I and class II types, where available, came from metadata supplied by the sample provider rather than from assay-based typing. Sample metadata almost always included a de-identified subject ID, COVID-19 status, age in years and sex.

TCRbeta CDR3 regions were amplified from genomic DNA using the immunoSEQ Assay, a bias-controlled multiplex PCR. In the paper's pipeline: The number of nucleated cells in each sample was estimated by amplification of reference gene primers within the assay. Sequence reads were collapsed and filtered to measure the absolute abundance of every unique TCRbeta CDR3 rearrangement. For each sample, productive Simpson clonality was calculated as the square root of Simpson's diversity index across productive rearrangements. TCRdb provides this immuneACCESS table in a form limited to in-frame rearrangements. Some clones are lacking; in checked studies, under half of them reflect an unresolved V gene, and why the rest are absent is not known. V and J calls and clone size are copied from that table; D and trimming were computed from the DNA. This sample lists about 33,000 clones; 75% to 90% were detected once. Under 30% of the sample goes to the ten largest clones.

The CDR3 numbers 16 residues from cysteine through phenylalanine. Of the read, only the CDR3 DNA is kept; its 48 bases are in frame from base 1. Via the germline V gene, CDR1 is MNHEY and CDR2 SVGAGI. V is trimmed back by 0 bases and J by 9 bases, and the junction contains 6 bases that no gene match accounts for. Overall results and qualifications from the work: The quantity of clinical and demographic metadata differed by source and by participant and was supplied without curation.

Turning to this clone: Its antigen is not yet known. Base qualities are not provided; no much larger clone lies one nucleotide away.

Each collaborating institution followed its own protocols to collect whole blood in K2EDTA tubes. Collaborator samples were shipped for TCRbeta analysis as frozen whole blood, isolated PBMCs, or DNA extracted from either sample type. The chain uses TRBV6-5 and TRBJ2-1; 12 of the junction bases match TRBD2. The sequencing input was peripheral blood. This sequence originates from a woman older than 75 with active or convalescent COVID-19. The sequence in DNA is TGTGCCAGCAGTTACTCGTCGACTAGCGGGGGTAGTGAGCAGTTCTTC. Translated, this gives CASSYSSTSGGSEQFF.